The rows below give T cell receptor beta chains drawn from one sample of a study of blood T cell repertoires in COVID-19. Profiled with immunoSEQ multiplex PCR; TCRdb holds only in-frame clones, not every one. The sample includes roughly 260,000 clones, about 90% seen only once; the top ten take more than 1%. Sequencing was done on a sample of PBMCs or T cells enriched from blood (not recorded which). The receptors were sampled from a human donor in a cohort exposed to, infected with or recovered from COVID-19 (not recorded which). The donor label of this sample is uncertain. Each CDR3 is given without its conserved first and last residue.

>TRBV4-1|TRBJ1-2
ASSQVGRGTYGYT
>TRBV5-1|TRBJ1-1
ASRIAGSGNTEAF
>TRBV15|TRBJ2-1
ATSRTLAGPSNEQF
>TRBV24-1|TRBJ1-2
ATSAGDYGYT
>TRBV19|TRBJ2-1
ASSIATGQSEQF
>TRBV9|TRBJ2-3
ASSFGQGYTDTQY
>TRBV21-1|TRBJ1-2
ASSKYKSREISRT
>TRBV5-4|TRBJ2-1
ASSYSGGSYNEQF
>TRBV5-4|TRBJ1-3
ASSSRGGSGNTIY
>TRBV7-9|TRBJ1-5
ASSLALTGKGEGQPQH